Following are 15 T cell receptor beta chains from one sample sequenced in a study of shared clonotypes between healthy human individuals (dated by TCRdb to about 2020). The library relied on the immunoSEQ multiplex PCR assay. TCRdb stores this immuneACCESS table with in-frame sequences only. Part of the clones is absent; in the studies checked, under half of the shortfall reflects unresolved V genes, and no reason is known for the rest. Across this sample there are 2.5 million or so clones, with around nine tenths seen only once. The ten largest clonotypes hold roughly 0.14% of the sample. Sample: naive CD4+ T cells sorted from blood. The cell subset or site label of this sample denotes: CD45RA+ positively selected. These receptors originate from a man younger than 35 in good health.

V is TRBV2 and J is TRBJ2-2; 7 nucleotides match TRBD2. CDR1 and CDR2 (germline): SNHLY, FYNNEI. This CDR3 region has 15 residues. Trimming took 4 bases from V and 4 from J; bases not matched to a gene: 6. In DNA, the CDR3 is TGTGCCAGCAGTGGGGGCAGGGAGGGCACCGGGGAGCTGTTTTTT. Translating gives CASSGGREGTGELFF. Drawing the rest from reference TRBV2 and TRBJ2-2, the complete variable domain is EPEVTQTPSHQVTQMGQEVILRCVPISNHLYFYWYRQILGQKVEFLVSFYNNEISEKSEIFDDQFSVERPDGSNFTLKIRSTKLEDSAMYFCASSGGREGTGELFFGEGSRLTVL.

The chain couples TRBV5-1 to TRBJ2-2; D uncertain. V dropped 3 bases and J dropped 4 bases, with 10 bases sitting between them. The CDR3 length is 14 residues. In germline, CDR1 is SGHRS, CDR2 YFSETQ. CDR3 region: CASSSPIGTGELFF. In nucleotides, the CDR3 is TGCGCCAGCAGCTCACCCATTGGCACCGGGGAGCTGTTTTTT.

The chain combines TRBV7-9 with TRBJ2-6, with TRBD2 as a possible D gene (6 bases). V was clipped by 5 bases and J by 0 bases, with 11 bases between them. This CDR3 spans 16 amino acids. Germline loops: CDR1 SEHNR, CDR2 FQNEAQ (reference sequence). The CDR3 bases are TGTGCCAGCAGCCGGGACTGGAGCTCTGGGGCCAACGTCCTGACTTTC. It encodes CASSRDWSSGANVLTF.

This chain links TRBV6-5 with TRBJ2-3, with unresolved D. CDR3 length equals 12 residues. V gave up 3 bases and J gave up 6 bases, with 7 bases separating them. Germline CDR1 and CDR2: MNHEY and SVGAGI. The CDR3: CASSYQWDTQYF. The CDR3 coding sequence is TGTGCCAGCAGTTATCAATGGGATACGCAGTATTTT.

The genes are TRBV15 and TRBJ2-1; 11 bases are a match to TRBD2. This CDR3 contains 17 residues. CDR1 and CDR2 from the germline V gene are LNHNV and YYDKDF (reference sequence). Trimming cost V 0 bases and J 8 bases; bases outside gene matches: 9. The CDR3 is CATSRDPLLAGEDEQFF. The CDR3, as DNA: TGTGCCACCAGCAGAGACCCCTTACTAGCGGGAGAGGATGAGCAGTTCTTC. The whole variable domain, filled in from reference TRBV15 and TRBJ2-1, reads DAMVIQNPRYQVTQFGKPVTLSCSQTLNHNVMYWYQQKSSQAPKLLFHYYDKDFNNEADTPDNFQSRRPNTSFCFLDIRSPGLGDTAMYLCATSRDPLLAGEDEQFFGPGTRLTVL.

V is TRBV2 and J is TRBJ2-7; the match to TRBD2 covers 7 bases. Germline V lookup: CDR1 SNHLY, CDR2 FYNNEI. V shed 4 bases and J 6 bases; nucleotides not matched to a gene: 6. The CDR3 covers 13 residues. This chain's CDR3 is CASSVIPGGEQYF. As DNA, the CDR3 is TGTGCCAGCAGTGTGATCCCGGGAGGCGAGCAGTACTTC.

This clone was recorded once. The chain carries TRBV6-1 and TRBJ1-5; TRBD1 matches at 10 bases. This CDR3 contains 12 residues. Unmatched junction bases numbered 3, after V lost 8 bases and J lost 8 bases. CDR1 is MNHNS and CDR2 is SASEGT in the germline V gene. This CDR3 reads CASGTGVEPQHF. CDR3 in DNA: TGTGCCAGCGGGACAGGGGTTGAGCCCCAGCATTTT.

The rearrangement links TRBV7-2 to TRBJ2-7; 8 positions agree with TRBD2. The ends lost 1 base at V and 2 bases at J; junction bases unmatched: 16. The CDR3 loop spans 19 amino acids. CDR1 SGHTA and CDR2 FQGNSA come from the germline V gene. Here the CDR3 reads CASSLVGSGSSGRAYEQYF. The CDR3 DNA follows: TGTGCCAGCAGCTTAGTGGGCAGCGGGAGTTCGGGGAGGGCCTACGAGCAGTACTTC.

The chain is built from TRBV6-6 and TRBJ1-4; no clear D. This CDR3 has 13 residues. Germline CDR1 MNHNY, CDR2 SVGAGI (reference sequence). V lost 5 bases, J lost 0 bases, and 4 bases lay in between. CDR3: CASSRSTNEKLFF. CDR3 bases: TGTGCCAGCAGTAGATCAACTAATGAAAAACTGTTTTTT.

V and J are TRBV10-3 and TRBJ1-3; D ambiguous. V lost 7 bases to trimming and J lost 2 bases, with 9 bases between them. Germline lookup yields CDR1 ENHRY and CDR2 SYGVKD. The CDR3 loop spans 13 amino acids. The CDR3 sequence is CAITSKPGNTIYF. CDR3 DNA: TGTGCCATCACGAGTAAGCCTGGAAACACCATATATTTT.

The chain employs TRBV4-2 and TRBJ2-7, with 11 positions matching TRBD2. Germline V gene data show CDR1 as LGHNA and CDR2 as YNFKEQ. V dropped 4 bases and J dropped 4; count of bases not matched to a gene: 3. This CDR3 is built from 14 residues. In DNA, the CDR3 is TGTGCCAGCAGCCGGGGACTAGCGGTATACGAGCAGTACTTC. It yields the protein CASSRGLAVYEQYF.

DNA for the CDR3: TGCGCCAGCAGACCAGGACAGGAGAACTATGGCTACACCTTC. It is translated as CASRPGQENYGYTF. The rearrangement uses TRBV5-1 and TRBJ1-2; 7 nucleotides align to TRBD1. This CDR3 is built from 14 residues. Germline trimming cut 5 bases from V and 2 bases from J; bases unmatched to any gene: 6. Looked up from germline, CDR1 is SGHRS and CDR2 is YFSETQ.

The chain recombines TRBV7-2 with TRBJ2-7; D may be TRBD2 (6 bases). The germline V and J ends were trimmed by 1 base and 2 bases, with 15 bases remaining between them. Germline V gene lookup returns CDR1 SGHTA and CDR2 FQGNSA. The CDR3 length is 16 residues. For the CDR3, the DNA is TGTGCCAGCAGCTTAGTGGGAGGTCTGGGAGCCTACGAGCAGTACTTC. Protein product: CASSLVGGLGAYEQYF.

This chain connects TRBV18 to TRBJ2-3; TRBD2 is a possible D gene (6 bases). Trimming took 8 bases from V and 1 from J, leaving 10 bases between them. CDR3 size: 13 residues. CDR1 and CDR2 from the germline V gene are KGHSH and LQKENI. Written as DNA, the CDR3 is TGTGCCAGCAGATCTAGCGGCACAGATACGCAGTATTTT. Translation gives CASRSSGTDTQYF.

The CDR3 region is CASSSTGVGAKNIQYF. CDR3 sequence (DNA): TGTGCCAGTAGTTCGACAGGGGTGGGAGCCAAAAACATTCAGTACTTC. The chain carries TRBV19 and TRBJ2-4; 8 positions match TRBD1. Germline V gene lookup returns CDR1 LNHDA and CDR2 SQIVND (reference sequence). The CDR3 loop spans 16 amino acids. The junction had 6 bases not matched to a gene; V was cut back by 5 bases and J by 0 bases. Looking up the rest from reference TRBV19 and TRBJ2-4 gives the full variable domain: DGGITQSPKYLFRKEGQNVTLSCEQNLNHDAMYWYRQDPGQGLRLIYYSQIVNDFQKGDIAEGYSVSREKKESFPLTVTSAQKNPTAFYLCASSSTGVGAKNIQYFGAGTRLSVL.